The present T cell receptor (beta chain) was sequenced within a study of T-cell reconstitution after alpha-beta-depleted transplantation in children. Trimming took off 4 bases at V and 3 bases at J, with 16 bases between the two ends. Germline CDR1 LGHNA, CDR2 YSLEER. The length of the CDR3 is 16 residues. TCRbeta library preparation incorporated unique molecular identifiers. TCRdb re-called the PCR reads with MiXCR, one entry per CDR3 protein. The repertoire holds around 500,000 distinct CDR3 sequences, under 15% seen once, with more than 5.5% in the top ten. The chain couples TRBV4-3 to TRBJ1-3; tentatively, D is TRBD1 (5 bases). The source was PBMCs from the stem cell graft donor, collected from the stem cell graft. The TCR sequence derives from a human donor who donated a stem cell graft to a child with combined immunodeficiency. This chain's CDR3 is CASSPRFIGVGNTIYF. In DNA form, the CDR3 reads TGCGCCAGCAGCCCCCGCTTCATAGGGGTTGGAAACACCATATATTTT.